One sample yielded the 7 T cell receptor beta chains listed below, sequenced in a study of blood T cell repertoires in COVID-19. The data were produced by immunoSEQ multiplex PCR, yet TCRdb's version contains in-frame clones alone and is incomplete. This table holds tens of thousands of clones, 75% to 90% found once. Sequencing was performed on peripheral blood. All receptors come from a woman older than 75 with COVID-19, enrolled during active disease.

This clone was found a few times. The genes are TRBV2 and TRBJ1-2, with 8 positions matching TRBD1. The CDR3 is 12 residues long. V shed 6 bases, J shed 7 bases, and the junction held 4 bases outside the gene matches. Germline CDR1 and CDR2: SNHLY and FYNNEI. The chain's CDR3 is CASSRTGSGYTF. CDR3 nucleotides: TGTGCCAGCAGCCGGACAGGGTCTGGCTACACCTTC.

V and J are TRBV10-3 and TRBJ1-2, with TRBD1 identical over 11 bases. This CDR3 spans 13 amino acids. The V and J ends lost 6 bases and 4 bases, in that order; junction bases with no gene match: 1. Germline-derived CDR1 and CDR2 are ENHRY and SYGVKD. The CDR3 here is CAISGTGGYGYTF. In DNA form, the CDR3 reads TGTGCCATCAGCGGGACAGGGGGCTATGGCTACACCTTC.

V and J are TRBV5-4 and TRBJ1-1; TRBD1 is a possible D gene (5 bases). The V end lost 4 bases, the J end lost 6 bases, and 19 bases lay between the germline ends. The CDR3 sequence is 15 residues long. Germline V gives CDR1 SGHNT, CDR2 YYREEE (reference sequence). CDR3 sequence: CASSATGTNFPEAFF. The CDR3 coding sequence is TGTGCCAGCAGCGCCACCGGGACTAACTTCCCTGAAGCTTTCTTT.

The chain combines TRBV5-6 with TRBJ1-2; TRBD1 might be the D (5 bases). Trimming took 0 bases from V and 7 from J, leaving 16 bases between them. This CDR3 comprises 15 residues. Germline values: CDR1 SGHDT, CDR2 YYEEEE. CDR3 residues: CASSLVGRDSPGYTF. The CDR3 DNA follows: TGTGCCAGCAGCTTGGTTGGCAGGGATTCCCCTGGCTACACCTTC.

The rearrangement uses TRBV6-5 and TRBJ1-6; maybe TRBD1 (5 bases). The CDR3 is 16 amino acids. Germline CDR1 reads MNHEY; CDR2 reads SVGAGI. V gave up 4 bases and J gave up 8 bases, with 18 bases separating them. CDR3 sequence: CASSFLRSGDDSPLHF. The CDR3 nucleotides read TGTGCCAGCAGTTTCCTCAGGTCGGGGGATGATTCACCCCTCCACTTT.

The chain recombines TRBV29-1 with TRBJ1-1, with D unresolved. Trimming removed 4 bases at V and 0 bases at J, with 6 bases between. The CDR3 sequence is 12 residues long. CDR1 SQVTM and CDR2 ANQGSEA come from the germline V gene. DNA for the CDR3: TGCAGCGTTGCTGTTATGAACACTGAAGCTTTCTTT. Its translation is CSVAVMNTEAFF.

The V and J genes are TRBV7-2 and TRBJ1-5; D is perhaps TRBD1 (6 bases). The CDR3 consists of 13 residues. Germline values: CDR1 SGHTA, CDR2 FQGNSA. V lost 4 bases, J lost 8 bases, and 12 bases lay in between. CDR3 DNA: TGTGCCAGCAGCTGGGGACAATTCAAGCCCCAGCATTTT. It encodes CASSWGQFKPQHF.